A single sample gave rise to the 30 T cell receptor beta chains below, sequenced in a study of blood T cell repertoires in COVID-19. TCRdb's table, derived via immunoSEQ multiplex PCR, lists solely in-frame clones and lacks some. Found here are 150,000 to 200,000 clones, roughly 91% of them singletons; the top ten hold approximately 4.6%. The sample taken for sequencing was peripheral blood. The receptors were gathered from a young man with COVID-19, enrolled during active disease.

The V gene is TRBV18, the J gene TRBJ2-2; the D gene is possibly TRBD1 (5 bases). V lost 8 bases and J lost 0, with 13 bases in between. Per the germline V gene, CDR1 is KGHSH and CDR2 is LQKENI. CDR3 length equals 15 residues. The CDR3: CASLGAIPNTGELFF. The CDR3 region has the DNA TGTGCCAGCCTTGGGGCGATCCCGAACACCGGGGAGCTGTTTTTT.

Only one count was recorded for this clone. The V call is TRBV19, the J call TRBJ2-7; D uncertain. Trimming cost V 5 bases and J 2 bases, with 10 bases left between them. The CDR3 covers 13 residues. Germline CDR1 reads LNHDA; CDR2 reads SQIVND (reference sequence). The CDR3 DNA follows: TGTGCCAGTAGTGAAACCGCTACCTACGAGCAGTACTTC. The encoded protein is CASSETATYEQYF.

The chain has TRBV24-1 and TRBJ2-7; weak D call: TRBD1 (5 bases). The CDR3 is 15 residues long. CDR1 and CDR2 (germline): KGHDR, SFDVKD. Trimming took off 3 bases at V and 2 bases at J, with 13 bases between the two ends. In nucleotides, the CDR3 is TGTGCCACCAGTGATCCTCACGACAGTACCTACGAGCAGTACTTC. Translated: CATSDPHDSTYEQYF.

The genes are TRBV7-9 and TRBJ2-3; TRBD2 might be the D (5 bases). Germline assignment: CDR1 SEHNR and CDR2 FQNEAQ (reference sequence). The CDR3 is made up of 12 amino acids. V lost 5 bases, J lost 6 bases, and 9 bases lay in between. This CDR3 reads CASSPGYDTQYF. The CDR3 DNA is TGTGCCAGCAGCCCGGGATATGATACGCAGTATTTT.

The chain carries TRBV10-3 and TRBJ1-1; maybe TRBD1 (6 bases). Germline assignment: CDR1 ENHRY and CDR2 SYGVKD. The length of the CDR3 is 13 residues. V gave up 2 bases and J gave up 4 bases, with 8 bases separating them. This chain's CDR3 is CAISETGTTEAFF. The CDR3 DNA reads TGTGCCATCAGTGAGACAGGGACCACTGAAGCTTTCTTT.

The V gene is TRBV28, the J gene TRBJ1-1; 10 positions match TRBD1. From germline, CDR1 is MDHEN and CDR2 SYDVKM. The CDR3 contains 14 residues. V gave up 5 bases and J gave up 5 bases; unmatched junction bases: 5. CDR3 nucleotide sequence: TGTGCCAGCAGTCGCGGACAGGGGGGGACTGAAGCTTTCTTT. Translating gives CASSRGQGGTEAFF.

Note on this clone: An end of the junction differs from the germline gene, which may be a read error. The chain carries TRBV10-3 and TRBJ1-4; unclear D gene. Germline V gives CDR1 ENHRY, CDR2 SYGVKD. This CDR3 region has 13 residues. For the CDR3, the DNA is TGTGCCATCAGTGATGGCTGGGAGGAAAAACTGCTTTTT. It translates to CAISDGWEEKLLF.

The chain employs TRBV11-3 and TRBJ2-3; 8 bases fit TRBD1. Trimming at V came to 1 base and at J to 4 bases, leaving 10 bases not matched to a gene. Germline V gives CDR1 SGHNT, CDR2 YENEEA. This CDR3 has 17 residues. CDR3 amino acids: CASSLGARDRWSDTQYF. The CDR3, as DNA: TGTGCCAGCAGCTTAGGTGCCCGGGACAGGTGGTCAGATACGCAGTATTTT.

This chain uses TRBV28 with TRBJ2-2; no definite D call. The CDR3 spans 15 residues. V shed 4 bases and J shed 1 base, with 10 bases lying between them. Germline CDR1 is MDHEN and CDR2 is SYDVKM. The CDR3 protein is CASSSLRGNTGELFF. CDR3 coding DNA: TGTGCCAGCAGTTCCCTGAGAGGGAACACCGGGGAGCTGTTTTTT.

For the CDR3, the DNA is TGTGCCAGGGACAGTCGGACTAGCGGGAATGACACCGGGGAGCTGTTTTTT. Amino acids: CARDSRTSGNDTGELFF. The V and J genes are TRBV9 and TRBJ2-2; 12 nucleotides agree with TRBD2. The J segment lost 3 bases and the V segment lost 8 bases, leaving 11 bases of the junction unmatched. The germline V gene encodes CDR1 SGDLS and CDR2 YYNGEE. The CDR3 contains 17 residues.

V is TRBV11-3 and J is TRBJ2-7, with 8 nucleotides matching TRBD1. The germline gives CDR1 SGHNT, CDR2 YENEEA. The CDR3 runs 19 residues. Trimming at V came to 5 bases and at J to 0 bases, leaving 18 bases not matched to a gene. Written as DNA, the CDR3 is TGTGCCAGCAGCATTGACAGGGGCCCTATTCTCAGGAGCTCCTACGAGCAGTACTTC. It translates to CASSIDRGPILRSSYEQYF. The full variable domain, rest sourced from reference TRBV11-3 and TRBJ2-7, is EAGVVQSPRYKIIEKKQPVAFWCNPISGHNTLYWYLQNLGQGPELLIRYENEEAVDDSQLPKDRFSAERLKGVDSTLKIQPAELGDSAVYLCASSIDRGPILRSSYEQYFGPGTRLTVT.

The chain employs TRBV7-2 and TRBJ2-3; 9 positions match TRBD2. V was pared by 4 bases and J by 8 bases, with 13 bases of the junction left unmatched. The germline V gene encodes CDR1 SGHTA and CDR2 FQGNSA. The CDR3 covers 16 residues. The CDR3 here is CASSSSGLAVSGTQYF. The CDR3 nucleotides are TGTGCCAGCAGCTCCTCGGGACTAGCAGTGAGCGGTACGCAGTATTTT.

V and J are TRBV28 and TRBJ2-3; TRBD2 matches 12 bases. The V gene end was trimmed by 3 bases and the J gene end by 4 bases; junction bases not matched to a gene: 8. Per germline, CDR1 MDHEN and CDR2 SYDVKM. CDR3 length equals 17 residues. This CDR3 is CASSLPRLAGGPDTQYF. In DNA form, the CDR3 reads TGTGCCAGCAGTTTGCCCCGTCTAGCGGGAGGGCCAGATACGCAGTATTTT.

The rearrangement uses TRBV18 and TRBJ2-3; tentatively, D is TRBD2 (5 bases). Germline-derived CDR1 and CDR2 are KGHSH and LQKENI. Trimming pared 3 bases from V and 0 bases from J, leaving 13 bases between. The CDR3 runs to 16 residues. DNA for the CDR3: TGTGCCAGCTCACCTCTAGGAGGCTCTAGCACAGATACGCAGTATTTT. This encodes CASSPLGGSSTDTQYF.

V usage is TRBV9 and J usage is TRBJ1-2; tentative D call: TRBD1 (6 bases). V shed 4 bases and J shed 8 bases, with 15 bases lying between them. This CDR3 comprises 13 residues. Germline V gives CDR1 SGDLS, CDR2 YYNGEE. CDR3 coding DNA: TGTGCCAGCAGCACTCGACAGGTGGGCGGCTACACCTTC. Encoded protein: CASSTRQVGGYTF. The full variable domain, its missing parts supplied by reference TRBV9 and TRBJ1-2, is DSGVTQTPKHLITATGQRVTLRCSPRSGDLSVYWYQQSLDQGLQFLIQYYNGEERAKGNILERFSAQQFPDLHSELNLSSLELGDSALYFCASSTRQVGGYTFGSGTRLTVV.

The CDR3 is CASRPSDNTGELFF. The CDR3 nucleotides read TGCGCCAGCAGGCCTAGCGATAACACCGGGGAGCTGTTTTTT. The chain employs TRBV4-3 and TRBJ2-2, with a tentative D call TRBD2 (6 bases). Trimming stripped 6 bases from V and 2 bases from J, with 10 bases between. The germline V gene encodes CDR1 LGHNA and CDR2 YSLEER. The CDR3 runs to 14 residues.

The chain has TRBV6-6 and TRBJ1-2; D unclear. The V and J ends lost 4 bases and 7 bases respectively, with 13 bases between them. This CDR3 is 13 amino acids long. Germline CDR1 reads MNHNY; CDR2 reads SVGAGI (reference sequence). This CDR3 reads CASSSRREAGYTF. CDR3 coding DNA: TGTGCCAGCAGTTCCCGAAGGGAGGCTGGCTACACCTTC.

V gene TRBV24-1 combines with J gene TRBJ1-3; D call uncertain. V lost 9 bases and J 4 bases, leaving 6 bases between the germline ends. CDR1 and CDR2 (germline): KGHDR, SFDVKD. This CDR3 is built from 11 residues. The CDR3 nucleotides are TGTGCCACCTCACAGGGAAACACCATATATTTT. Its translation is CATSQGNTIYF.

This clone was recorded once. V is TRBV28 and J is TRBJ2-1; 12 bases agree with TRBD1. CDR1 is MDHEN and CDR2 is SYDVKM in the germline V gene. With 5 bases clipped from V and 7 bases from J, the junction kept 6 bases outside the gene matches. This CDR3 contains 15 residues. CDR3 loop: CASSPGTGGRNEQFF. CDR3 nucleotides: TGTGCCAGCAGTCCTGGGACAGGGGGCAGGAATGAGCAGTTCTTC.

This clone was seen a few times. The chain couples TRBV14 to TRBJ1-4; TRBD1 is a possible D gene (6 bases). Germline CDR1 is SGHDN and CDR2 is FVKESK. The CDR3 is 15 residues long. The V and J ends lost 4 bases and 8 bases respectively, with 17 bases between them. The CDR3 nucleotides read TGTGCCAGCAGCCCGGTAGGGGGTGCATTCGAAAAACTGTTTTTT. Protein product: CASSPVGGAFEKLFF.

The V and J genes are TRBV28 and TRBJ1-1, with TRBD1 as a possible D gene (6 bases). The CDR3 contains 12 residues. Germline V CDR1 and CDR2: MDHEN, SYDVKM. Trimming pared 4 bases from V and 8 bases from J, leaving 11 bases between. In nucleotides, the CDR3 is TGTGCCAGCAGTTCCGGGACACAAGAAGCTTTCTTT. Amino acids: CASSSGTQEAFF. Full variable domain (remainder filled in from reference TRBV28 and TRBJ1-1): DVKVTQSSRYLVKRTGEKVFLECVQDMDHENMFWYRQDPGLGLRLIYFSYDVKMKEKGDIPEGYSVSREKKERFSLILESASTNQTSMYLCASSSGTQEAFFGQGTRLTVV.

This chain joins TRBV2 and TRBJ1-5; 7 bases line up with TRBD1. Losses at the gene ends were 6 bases for V and 4 bases for J; bases not matched to a gene: 3. Germline V gene lookup returns CDR1 SNHLY and CDR2 FYNNEI. The CDR3 runs to 13 residues. CDR3 region: CASRGTDNQPQHF. The CDR3 DNA is TGTGCCAGCAGAGGGACAGATAATCAGCCCCAGCATTTT.

The V call is TRBV27, the J call TRBJ2-3; tentatively, D is TRBD2 (5 bases). This CDR3 is 13 amino acids long. Germline V gene data show CDR1 as MNHEY and CDR2 as SMNVEV (reference sequence). The V end was cut by 3 bases, the J end by 6 bases, with 10 bases between. In nucleotides, the CDR3 is TGTGCCAGCAGTTTCCTCGGCGGGGATACGCAGTATTTT. Its protein is CASSFLGGDTQYF.

The CDR3 bases are TGTGCCAGCAGCTTGAGGGCTGGGGAGAACACTGAAGCTTTCTTT. It translates to CASSLRAGENTEAFF. The chain joins TRBV7-9 to TRBJ1-1; D is unresolved. Per germline, CDR1 SEHNR and CDR2 FQNEAQ (reference sequence). CDR3 size: 15 residues. Trimming removed 3 bases at V and 1 base at J, with 12 bases between.

The rearrangement joins TRBV7-2 to TRBJ2-7; D is possibly TRBD2 (6 bases). CDR3 length: 16 amino acids. Trimming removed 5 bases at V and 4 bases at J, with 21 bases between. Per germline, CDR1 SGHTA and CDR2 FQGNSA. The CDR3 coding sequence is TGTGCCAGCAGCCTGGGACTTGGCTCCAGCTTGTACGAGCAGTACTTC. Translated, it gives CASSLGLGSSLYEQYF. Complete variable domain (other parts from reference TRBV7-2 and TRBJ2-7): GAGVSQSPSNKVTEKGKDVELRCDPISGHTALYWYRQSLGQGLEFLIYFQGNSAPDKSGLPSDRFSAERTGGSVSTLTIQRTQQEDSAVYLCASSLGLGSSLYEQYFGPGTRLTVT.

The CDR3 here is CASSWGGLHYEQYF. The CDR3 DNA follows: TGTGCCAGCAGTTGGGGGGGACTACACTACGAGCAGTACTTC. The V and J genes are TRBV11-2 and TRBJ2-7; TRBD2 matches at 7 bases. Losses at the gene ends were 6 bases for V and 3 bases for J; bases not matched to a gene: 8. This CDR3 is built from 14 residues. Germline CDR1 is SGHAT and CDR2 is FQNNGV.

J is TRBJ2-1 and V is TRBV11-2; D might be TRBD2 (5 bases). The germline V gene has CDR1 SGHAT and CDR2 FQNNGV. This CDR3 has 15 amino acids. Deletions cut 0 bases from V and 0 bases from J, with 6 bases between. For the CDR3, the DNA is TGTGCCAGCAGCTTAGAAGCGGTCTCCTACAATGAGCAGTTCTTC. Its translation: CASSLEAVSYNEQFF.

V usage is TRBV28 and J usage is TRBJ1-1; 10 bases map to TRBD1. Germline V gene lookup returns CDR1 MDHEN and CDR2 SYDVKM. The CDR3 extends over 17 amino acids. The ends lost 4 bases at V and 3 bases at J; junction bases unmatched: 11. The CDR3 region has the DNA TGTGCCAGCAGTTCTGAAAGACAGGGGGCTCTTGACACTGAAGCTTTCTTT. Encoded protein: CASSSERQGALDTEAFF.

The J gene is TRBJ2-3, the V gene TRBV7-2; 7 bases line up with TRBD2. The CDR3 consists of 15 residues. The junction had 5 bases not matched to a gene; V was cut back by 3 bases and J by 2 bases. CDR1 is SGHTA, CDR2 FQGNSA, per germline. The CDR3 DNA reads as TGTGCCAGCAGCTTGGGCGGGAGATTCACAGATACGCAGTATTTT. Translated, it gives CASSLGGRFTDTQYF. Complete variable domain (other parts from reference TRBV7-2 and TRBJ2-3): GAGVSQSPSNKVTEKGKDVELRCDPISGHTALYWYRQSLGQGLEFLIYFQGNSAPDKSGLPSDRFSAERTGGSVSTLTIQRTQQEDSAVYLCASSLGGRFTDTQYFGPGTRLTVL.

CDR3 DNA sequence: TGTGCCAGCAGCGTAGTGGCCTCCTACAATGAGCAGTTCTTC. This gives the protein CASSVVASYNEQFF. J is TRBJ2-1 and V is TRBV9; D uncertain. CDR3 length equals 14 residues. In germline, CDR1 is SGDLS, CDR2 YYNGEE. Trimming removed 0 bases at V and 0 bases at J, with 4 bases between.